A selection of T cell receptor beta chains follows, all from one sample in a study of cytomegalovirus exposure and HLA in healthy donors. Using immunoSEQ multiplex PCR, the repertoire was profiled, and TCRdb retains in-frame clones only, with some absent. Here the sample spans 65,000 to 90,000 clones, 60% to 80% being singletons. The specimen sequenced was PBMCs. These receptor sequences come from a woman in her thirties or forties in good health and CMV-seropositive. Each CDR3 is given with its conserved first and last residue. Fields, in order: V gene, D gene, J gene, clone size, CDR3 DNA, CDR3 protein. The D gene is left open where the match is weak. Not every row has a clone size; where given, it reads once, few, many or a size class.

>TRBV25-1|NA|TRBJ1-6|NA
TGTGCCAGCAGTGAGTTGTCCAGGGTCCTCCACTTT
CASSELSRVLHF
>TRBV5-1|NA|TRBJ1-1|NA
TGCGCCAGCAGCTTGGGTTTGCTAGGGGCGCGAGGAAACACTGAAGCTTTCTTT
CASSLGLLGARGNTEAFF
>TRBV18|TRBD2|TRBJ2-2|NA
TGTGCCAGCTCACCAGAACTAGCGGGCACCGGGGAGCTGTTTTTT
CASSPELAGTGELFF
>TRBV13|NA|TRBJ2-7|once
TGTGCCAGCAGCTTAGGGGGCTTAGGCTACGAGCAGTACTTC
CASSLGGLGYEQYF
>TRBV7-2|NA|TRBJ2-5|NA
TGTGCCAGCAGCTTGGGCTATCGCTTACCCCAAGAGACCCAGTACTTC
CASSLGYRLPQETQYF
>TRBV7-2|NA|TRBJ1-6|NA
TGTGCCAGCAGCTTAGCTGGAGGGGCGGATTCACCCCTCCACTTT
CASSLAGGADSPLHF
>TRBV4-1|TRBD1|TRBJ1-4|NA
TGCGCCAGCAGCCCGGGACAGCGTAATGAAAAACTGTTTTTT
CASSPGQRNEKLFF
>TRBV18|NA|TRBJ1-2|NA
TGTGCCAGCTCACAAGGACAGACGCCCTATGGCTACACCTTC
CASSQGQTPYGYTF
>TRBV21-1|NA|TRBJ2-5|NA
TGTGCCAGCAGCAATTGGGGCCCGAAGGAGGAGACCCAGTACTTC
CASSNWGPKEETQYF
>TRBV5-1|TRBD2|TRBJ2-7|NA
TGCGCCAGCAGCTGGGGGGGTACTTACGAGCAGTACTTC
CASSWGGTYEQYF
>TRBV18|NA|TRBJ2-7|NA
TGTGCCAGCTCACCAGCGACAGGCCCCTACGAGCAGTACTTC
CASSPATGPYEQYF
>TRBV27|TRBD1|TRBJ1-2|NA
TGTGCCAGCAGTTTATCCACAGGGGAGAGTGGCTACACCTTC
CASSLSTGESGYTF
>TRBV4-1|NA|TRBJ2-3|NA
TGCGCCAGCAGCCAGGGGCAGGGGAGCACAGATACGCAGTATTTT
CASSQGQGSTDTQYF
>TRBV2|NA|TRBJ2-7|NA
TGTGCCATCCGCGGCAGATCTCGAGAGCAGTACTTC
CAIRGRSREQYF
>TRBV5-6|NA|TRBJ2-3|medium-sized
TGTGCCAGCAGCTTGACTAGCACAGATACGCAGTATTTT
CASSLTSTDTQYF
>TRBV7-2|TRBD1|TRBJ1-1|once
TGTGCCAGCAGCCTAAGGACAGGGCCGAACACTGAAGCTTTCTTT
CASSLRTGPNTEAFF